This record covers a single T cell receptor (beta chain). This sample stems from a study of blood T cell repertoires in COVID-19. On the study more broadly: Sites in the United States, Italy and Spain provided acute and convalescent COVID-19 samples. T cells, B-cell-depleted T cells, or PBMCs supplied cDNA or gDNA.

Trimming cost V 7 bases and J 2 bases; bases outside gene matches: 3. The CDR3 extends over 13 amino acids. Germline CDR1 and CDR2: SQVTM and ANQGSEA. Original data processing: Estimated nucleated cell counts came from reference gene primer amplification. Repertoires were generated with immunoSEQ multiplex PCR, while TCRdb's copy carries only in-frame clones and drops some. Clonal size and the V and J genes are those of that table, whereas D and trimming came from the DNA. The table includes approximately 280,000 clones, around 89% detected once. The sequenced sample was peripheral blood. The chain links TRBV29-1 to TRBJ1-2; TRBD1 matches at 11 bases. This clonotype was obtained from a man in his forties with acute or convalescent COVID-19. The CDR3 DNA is TGCAGCGCTTGGACAGGGGGCAACTATGGCTACACCTTC. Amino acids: CSAWTGGNYGYTF.